A selection of T cell receptor beta chains follows, all from one sample in a study of cytomegalovirus exposure and HLA in healthy donors. Generated by immunoSEQ multiplex PCR, the TCRdb table keeps only in-frame clones and is missing some. Of 300,000 to 450,000 clones listed, just over 85% are singletons. Sequencing was performed on PBMCs. The source of these receptors is a woman aged 18 to 35 in good health and CMV-seronegative. Both conserved end residues are part of each CDR3. D genes are given only for firm matches. The size field is filled for only some rows; it gives once, few, many or a size class.

clone size: -; V gene: TRBV6-1; J gene: TRBJ2-3; D gene: TRBD2; CDR3 DNA: TGTGCCAGCAGTGAAATGGCTAGCGGTTCAGATACGCAGTATTTT; CDR3 protein: CASSEMASGSDTQYF
clone size: -; V gene: TRBV5-1; J gene: TRBJ2-7; D gene: TRBD1; CDR3 DNA: TGCGCCAGCAGCGAAGGGACAGGGGGAGAGCAGTACTTC; CDR3 protein: CASSEGTGGEQYF
clone size: -; V gene: TRBV30; J gene: TRBJ2-7; D gene: TRBD1; CDR3 DNA: TGTGCCTGGAGTGCAGGACAGGGAATAAGCGAGCAGTACTTC; CDR3 protein: CAWSAGQGISEQYF
clone size: -; V gene: TRBV30; J gene: TRBJ2-1; D gene: TRBD2; CDR3 DNA: TGTGCCTGGAGTGGAGGACTAGCGGGGGGGTCTAATGAGCAGTTCTTC; CDR3 protein: CAWSGGLAGGSNEQFF
clone size: -; V gene: TRBV5-4; J gene: TRBJ2-7; D gene: TRBD1; CDR3 DNA: TGTGCCAGCAGCTTGGCAGGGGGCGATGGGAACGAGCAGTACTTC; CDR3 protein: CASSLAGGDGNEQYF
clone size: -; V gene: TRBV11-2; J gene: TRBJ2-1; D gene: -; CDR3 DNA: TGTGCCAGCAGCTTACGGAGGTTGAATAGCCCCCATGAGCAGTTCTTC; CDR3 protein: CASSLRRLNSPHEQFF
clone size: -; V gene: TRBV28; J gene: TRBJ2-4; D gene: TRBD2; CDR3 DNA: TGTGCCAGCTGGGGGGGAACTGGAAACATTCAGTACTTC; CDR3 protein: CASWGGTGNIQYF
clone size: -; V gene: TRBV18; J gene: TRBJ2-2; D gene: -; CDR3 DNA: TGTGCCAGCTCACCCCAACAGGGAGACACCGGGGAGCTGTTTTTT; CDR3 protein: CASSPQQGDTGELFF
clone size: -; V gene: TRBV5-4; J gene: TRBJ2-7; D gene: TRBD2; CDR3 DNA: TGTGCCAGCAGCTTTGGACTAGCGGGAGTGAACGAGCAGTACTTC; CDR3 protein: CASSFGLAGVNEQYF
clone size: -; V gene: TRBV5-4; J gene: TRBJ2-7; D gene: -; CDR3 DNA: TGTGCCAGCAGCCCCGGGACTTATTCCTACGAGCAGTACTTC; CDR3 protein: CASSPGTYSYEQYF
clone size: -; V gene: TRBV6-1; J gene: TRBJ2-6; D gene: -; CDR3 DNA: TGTGCCAGCAGTGAAGCTCTGAACGTCCTGACTTTC; CDR3 protein: CASSEALNVLTF
clone size: -; V gene: TRBV18; J gene: TRBJ2-3; D gene: -; CDR3 DNA: TGTGCCAGCTCACCCGTGGACATTCCTAGCACAGATACGCAGTATTTT; CDR3 protein: CASSPVDIPSTDTQYF
clone size: -; V gene: TRBV27; J gene: TRBJ2-5; D gene: TRBD1; CDR3 DNA: TGTGCCAGTATACAGGGACAGGAGACCCAGTACTTC; CDR3 protein: CASIQGQETQYF
clone size: -; V gene: TRBV10-2; J gene: TRBJ2-2; D gene: TRBD2; CDR3 DNA: TGCGCCAGCAGGGGCGGGGGGCTTAACACCGGGGAGCTGTTTTTT; CDR3 protein: CASRGGGLNTGELFF
clone size: -; V gene: TRBV11-2; J gene: TRBJ2-7; D gene: TRBD2; CDR3 DNA: TGTGCCAGCAGCTTCAGCGGGGGACCCTCCTACGAGCAGTACTTC; CDR3 protein: CASSFSGGPSYEQYF
clone size: -; V gene: TRBV28; J gene: TRBJ2-7; D gene: TRBD1; CDR3 DNA: TGTGCCAGCAGTTCACAAAAGGACAGGTTACGGGAGCAGTACTTC; CDR3 protein: CASSSQKDRLREQYF
clone size: -; V gene: TRBV6-4; J gene: TRBJ2-1; D gene: TRBD1; CDR3 DNA: TGTGCCAGCAGTGCCAGGACAGGGGACATCAATGAGCAGTTCTTC; CDR3 protein: CASSARTGDINEQFF
clone size: -; V gene: TRBV30; J gene: TRBJ1-1; D gene: -; CDR3 DNA: TGTGCCTGGAGTCATGAGGGCACTGAAGCTTTCTTT; CDR3 protein: CAWSHEGTEAFF
clone size: once; V gene: TRBV6-6; J gene: TRBJ1-2; D gene: -; CDR3 DNA: TGTGCCAGCAGTTACTCGATCGGGGGGCTCGGGTATGGCTACACCTTC; CDR3 protein: CASSYSIGGLGYGYTF
clone size: -; V gene: TRBV7-6; J gene: TRBJ1-5; D gene: -; CDR3 DNA: TGTGCCAGCAGCCGTCTCCAAGGGGGCAATCAGCCCCAGCATTTT; CDR3 protein: CASSRLQGGNQPQHF
clone size: -; V gene: TRBV2; J gene: TRBJ2-2; D gene: TRBD2; CDR3 DNA: TGTGCCAGCAGTCGACTAGCGGGGGCCACCGGGGAGCTGTTTTTT; CDR3 protein: CASSRLAGATGELFF
clone size: -; V gene: TRBV6-1; J gene: TRBJ1-2; D gene: -; CDR3 DNA: TGTGCCAGCAGTGTTCCGTTCTCGTCCCCATCTACAGTAAACTATGGCTACACCTTC; CDR3 protein: CASSVPFSSPSTVNYGYTF
clone size: -; V gene: TRBV28; J gene: TRBJ2-1; D gene: TRBD2; CDR3 DNA: TGTGCCAGCAGTTTAGAGCGGGGACTCACCCAAGAGCAGTTCTTC; CDR3 protein: CASSLERGLTQEQFF
clone size: -; V gene: TRBV2; J gene: TRBJ1-5; D gene: TRBD1; CDR3 DNA: TGTGCCAGCAGGGGACAGGGGTTCTATCAGCCCCAGCATTTT; CDR3 protein: CASRGQGFYQPQHF
clone size: -; V gene: TRBV5-4; J gene: TRBJ1-2; D gene: TRBD1; CDR3 DNA: TGTGCCAGCAGCAGGGAGCCATCCACAGGGGGCCAGAGCTACACCTTC; CDR3 protein: CASSREPSTGGQSYTF
clone size: -; V gene: TRBV2; J gene: TRBJ2-3; D gene: -; CDR3 DNA: TGTGCCAGCAGAACCGGGGGATTCACAGATACGCAGTATTTT; CDR3 protein: CASRTGGFTDTQYF
clone size: once; V gene: TRBV10-2; J gene: TRBJ2-2; D gene: -; CDR3 DNA: TGCGCCAGCCGGGCCAGGGCAACAATCGGGGAGCTGTTTTTT; CDR3 protein: CASRARATIGELFF
clone size: -; V gene: TRBV6-1; J gene: TRBJ2-7; D gene: -; CDR3 DNA: TGTGCCAGCAGTGAAGTAAACAGGGCCTACGAGCAGTACTTC; CDR3 protein: CASSEVNRAYEQYF
clone size: -; V gene: TRBV6-5; J gene: TRBJ2-7; D gene: TRBD1; CDR3 DNA: TGTGCCAGCAGTCCGACAGGGAACTCCTACGAGCAGTACTTC; CDR3 protein: CASSPTGNSYEQYF
clone size: -; V gene: TRBV4-1; J gene: TRBJ2-1; D gene: TRBD2; CDR3 DNA: TGCGCCAGCAGCCAAGAGGGCCTAGCGGCCGACAATGAGCAGTTCTTC; CDR3 protein: CASSQEGLAADNEQFF
clone size: -; V gene: TRBV6-6; J gene: TRBJ2-7; D gene: TRBD1; CDR3 DNA: TGTGCCAGCAGAAAGACAGGGGGCTCCTACGAGCAGTACTTC; CDR3 protein: CASRKTGGSYEQYF
clone size: -; V gene: TRBV7-9; J gene: TRBJ2-2; D gene: TRBD2; CDR3 DNA: TGTGCCAGCAGCTTATTTGGGCGGGGGACGCCCGGAGATACCGGGGAGCTGTTTTTT; CDR3 protein: CASSLFGRGTPGDTGELFF
clone size: once; V gene: TRBV7-9; J gene: TRBJ2-1; D gene: TRBD1; CDR3 DNA: TGTGCCAGCAGCCTTTCCACGACAGGGGTTTGGGATGAGCAGTTCTTC; CDR3 protein: CASSLSTTGVWDEQFF
clone size: -; V gene: TRBV27; J gene: TRBJ1-5; D gene: TRBD1; CDR3 DNA: TGTGCCAGCAGTCGACAGGGAAATCAGCCCCAGCATTTT; CDR3 protein: CASSRQGNQPQHF
clone size: -; V gene: TRBV9; J gene: TRBJ2-1; D gene: TRBD1; CDR3 DNA: TGTGCCAGCAGCGTAGCAGGGACAGGGGGCACGAACAATGAGCAGTTCTTC; CDR3 protein: CASSVAGTGGTNNEQFF
clone size: once; V gene: TRBV7-9; J gene: TRBJ2-2; D gene: -; CDR3 DNA: TGTGCCAGCAGCTTTGGAGACAGATCCACCGGGGAGCTGTTTTTT; CDR3 protein: CASSFGDRSTGELFF
clone size: few; V gene: TRBV30; J gene: TRBJ1-4; D gene: TRBD1; CDR3 DNA: TGTGCCTGGAGTGTAGCGTTGACAGGGCCATATGTGAAACTGTTTTTT; CDR3 protein: CAWSVALTGPYVKLFF
clone size: -; V gene: TRBV11-1; J gene: TRBJ2-6; D gene: -; CDR3 DNA: TGTGCCAGCAGTGGGGCCGCCCTCCGGACACCCGGGGCCAACGTCCTGACTTTC; CDR3 protein: CASSGAALRTPGANVLTF
clone size: once; V gene: TRBV4-1; J gene: TRBJ1-5; D gene: -; CDR3 DNA: TGCGCCAGCAGCCCACGGGGGGATTATCAGCCCCAGCATTTT; CDR3 protein: CASSPRGDYQPQHF